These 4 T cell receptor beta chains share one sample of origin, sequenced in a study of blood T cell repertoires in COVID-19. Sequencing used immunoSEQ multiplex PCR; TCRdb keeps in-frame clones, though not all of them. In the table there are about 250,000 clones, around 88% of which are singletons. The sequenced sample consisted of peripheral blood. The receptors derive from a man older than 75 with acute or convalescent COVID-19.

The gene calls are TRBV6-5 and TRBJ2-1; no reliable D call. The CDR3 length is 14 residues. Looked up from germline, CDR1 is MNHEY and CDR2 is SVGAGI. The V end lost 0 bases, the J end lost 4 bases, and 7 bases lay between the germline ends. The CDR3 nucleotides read TGTGCCAGCAGTTACTCGACTGTATACAATGAGCAGTTCTTC. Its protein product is CASSYSTVYNEQFF.

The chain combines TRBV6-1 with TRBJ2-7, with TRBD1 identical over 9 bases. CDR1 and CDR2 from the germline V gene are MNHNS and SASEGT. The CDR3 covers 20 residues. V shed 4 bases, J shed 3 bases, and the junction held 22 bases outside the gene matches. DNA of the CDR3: TGTGCCAGCAGTGCCTCTTACCGGGACAGGGCGCTATTTGGGAACTACGAGCAGTACTTC. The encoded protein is CASSASYRDRALFGNYEQYF.

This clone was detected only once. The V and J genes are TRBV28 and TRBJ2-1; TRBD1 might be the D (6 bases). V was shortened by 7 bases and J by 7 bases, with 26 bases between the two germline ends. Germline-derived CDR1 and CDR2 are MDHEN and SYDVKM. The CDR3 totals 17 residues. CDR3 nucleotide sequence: TGTGCCAGCACCACCATGGGCAGCAGGGGTGTAGTGAATGAGCAGTTCTTC. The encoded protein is CASTTMGSRGVVNEQFF.

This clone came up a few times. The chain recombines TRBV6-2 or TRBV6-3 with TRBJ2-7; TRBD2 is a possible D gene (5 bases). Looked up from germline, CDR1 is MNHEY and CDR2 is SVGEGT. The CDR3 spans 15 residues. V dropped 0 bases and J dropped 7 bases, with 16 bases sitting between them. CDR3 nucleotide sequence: TGTGCCAGCAGTTACTCGGAGGTGCTAGCCGGAGAGCAGTACTTC. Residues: CASSYSEVLAGEQYF.